This is a list of T cell receptor beta chains from one sample in a study of vaccination effects on CD4 cells after COVID-19. The antigens of these receptors remain unknown. Libraries were prepared by immunoSEQ multiplex PCR; TCRdb keeps only in-frame clonotypes and omits some of them. Of under 40,000 clones listed, 60% to 75% were seen once; the top ten hold roughly 30%. The material sequenced was CD4+ T cells from PBMCs cultured with HCoV-OC43 spike peptides, taken before COVID-19 vaccination. These receptors were collected from a human donor who received a COVID-19 vaccine. Each CDR3 is given with its conserved first and last residue. A D gene is named only where the DNA matches it firmly. Not all rows give a size; the values are once, few, many and, for expanded clones, a class.

CDR3 DNA: TGTGCCATCAGGTCGGGACAGGGGAACTATGGCTACACCTTC
CDR3 protein: CAIRSGQGNYGYTF
clone size: -
D gene: TRBD1
V gene: TRBV10-3
J gene: TRBJ1-2

CDR3 DNA: TGTGCCAGCAGCCTCGAGATCTTAGATGGCTACGAGCAGTACTTC
CDR3 protein: CASSLEILDGYEQYF
clone size: -
D gene: -
V gene: TRBV4-2
J gene: TRBJ2-7

CDR3 DNA: TGCAGTGCTGGTGGGACACTCCAAGAGACCCAGTACTTC
CDR3 protein: CSAGGTLQETQYF
clone size: -
D gene: -
V gene: TRBV20-1
J gene: TRBJ2-5

CDR3 DNA: TGTGCCAGCAGCTTAGAGGGGTTAAAAATCGGCTACACCTTC
CDR3 protein: CASSLEGLKIGYTF
clone size: once
D gene: -
V gene: TRBV7-2
J gene: TRBJ1-2

CDR3 DNA: TGTGCCAGCAGCGTAGGCGAGGGCATTGAGCAGTTCTTC
CDR3 protein: CASSVGEGIEQFF
clone size: few
D gene: -
V gene: TRBV9
J gene: TRBJ2-1

CDR3 DNA: TGTGCCAGCAGGGACCCCTCCTACGAGCAGTACTTC
CDR3 protein: CASRDPSYEQYF
clone size: -
D gene: -
V gene: TRBV2
J gene: TRBJ2-7

CDR3 DNA: TGTGCCAGCAGCCAAGGAGGGGCAGAGACCTTCGAGCAGTTCTTC
CDR3 protein: CASSQGGAETFEQFF
clone size: -
D gene: -
V gene: TRBV4-2
J gene: TRBJ2-1

CDR3 DNA: TGCGCCAGCAGCCAAGACCCAGGGTTTTTAAGCAATCAGCCCCAGCATTTT
CDR3 protein: CASSQDPGFLSNQPQHF
clone size: -
D gene: -
V gene: TRBV4-1
J gene: TRBJ1-5

CDR3 DNA: TGTGCCAGCAGTTCCAGGGAGATGAACACTGAAGCTTTCTTT
CDR3 protein: CASSSREMNTEAFF
clone size: -
D gene: -
V gene: TRBV27
J gene: TRBJ1-1

CDR3 DNA: TGCGCCAGCAGCTTGGGACAGCAAATCTATGGCTACACCTTC
CDR3 protein: CASSLGQQIYGYTF
clone size: -
D gene: -
V gene: TRBV5-1
J gene: TRBJ1-2

CDR3 DNA: TGTGCCAGCAGTTACCAAGATCAGGGGAACTATGGCTACACCTTC
CDR3 protein: CASSYQDQGNYGYTF
clone size: -
D gene: -
V gene: TRBV6-5
J gene: TRBJ1-2

CDR3 DNA: TGTGCCAGTAGTATCACTAGCGGGGGCAAACTAGCCAAAAACATTCAGTACTTC
CDR3 protein: CASSITSGGKLAKNIQYF
clone size: -
D gene: TRBD2
V gene: TRBV19
J gene: TRBJ2-4

CDR3 DNA: TGTGCCAGCAGCCTGTTGTGGAGCTCCTACAATGAGCAGTTCTTC
CDR3 protein: CASSLLWSSYNEQFF
clone size: -
D gene: -
V gene: TRBV6-2/TRBV6-3
J gene: TRBJ2-1

CDR3 DNA: TGTGCCAGCAGCGTTGAAGCCCATACAGATACGCAGTATTTT
CDR3 protein: CASSVEAHTDTQYF
clone size: -
D gene: -
V gene: TRBV9
J gene: TRBJ2-3

CDR3 DNA: TGTGCCAGCAGGCCAACACAGACCGGGGAGCTGTTTTTT
CDR3 protein: CASRPTQTGELFF
clone size: -
D gene: -
V gene: TRBV28
J gene: TRBJ2-2

CDR3 DNA: TGCGCCAGCAGCTTGGACAGCTCTGGGGCCAACGTCCTGACTTTC
CDR3 protein: CASSLDSSGANVLTF
clone size: -
D gene: -
V gene: TRBV5-1
J gene: TRBJ2-6

CDR3 DNA: TGTGCCAGCAGCGGAACCCAGGGGGTCTTGGAGCAGGATGGCTACACCTTC
CDR3 protein: CASSGTQGVLEQDGYTF
clone size: -
D gene: TRBD1
V gene: TRBV5-5
J gene: TRBJ1-2

CDR3 DNA: TGTGCCAGCAGCTTACAGTACAATGAGCAGTTCTTC
CDR3 protein: CASSLQYNEQFF
clone size: -
D gene: -
V gene: TRBV5-4
J gene: TRBJ2-1

CDR3 DNA: TGCAGTGCTAAAGAGTGGACTGAAGCTTTCTTT
CDR3 protein: CSAKEWTEAFF
clone size: -
D gene: -
V gene: TRBV20-1
J gene: TRBJ1-1

CDR3 DNA: TGTGCCAGCAGCCAAGATTGGGAGGGGGCGGTAGGGTCGGGCTACGAGCAGTACTTC
CDR3 protein: CASSQDWEGAVGSGYEQYF
clone size: -
D gene: -
V gene: TRBV4-2
J gene: TRBJ2-7

CDR3 DNA: TGTGCCAGCAGCCTAGGGATGAACACTGAAGCTTTCTTT
CDR3 protein: CASSLGMNTEAFF
clone size: -
D gene: -
V gene: TRBV5-4
J gene: TRBJ1-1

CDR3 DNA: TGTGCCAGCAGTCCCGGACTAGCGGGAGTTCGCGAAGAGCAGTACTTC
CDR3 protein: CASSPGLAGVREEQYF
clone size: once
D gene: TRBD2
V gene: TRBV11-2
J gene: TRBJ2-7

CDR3 DNA: TGTGCCAGCTCACCAAGGACAGGGAAAAGTGAAAAACTGTTTTTT
CDR3 protein: CASSPRTGKSEKLFF
clone size: -
D gene: TRBD1
V gene: TRBV18
J gene: TRBJ1-4